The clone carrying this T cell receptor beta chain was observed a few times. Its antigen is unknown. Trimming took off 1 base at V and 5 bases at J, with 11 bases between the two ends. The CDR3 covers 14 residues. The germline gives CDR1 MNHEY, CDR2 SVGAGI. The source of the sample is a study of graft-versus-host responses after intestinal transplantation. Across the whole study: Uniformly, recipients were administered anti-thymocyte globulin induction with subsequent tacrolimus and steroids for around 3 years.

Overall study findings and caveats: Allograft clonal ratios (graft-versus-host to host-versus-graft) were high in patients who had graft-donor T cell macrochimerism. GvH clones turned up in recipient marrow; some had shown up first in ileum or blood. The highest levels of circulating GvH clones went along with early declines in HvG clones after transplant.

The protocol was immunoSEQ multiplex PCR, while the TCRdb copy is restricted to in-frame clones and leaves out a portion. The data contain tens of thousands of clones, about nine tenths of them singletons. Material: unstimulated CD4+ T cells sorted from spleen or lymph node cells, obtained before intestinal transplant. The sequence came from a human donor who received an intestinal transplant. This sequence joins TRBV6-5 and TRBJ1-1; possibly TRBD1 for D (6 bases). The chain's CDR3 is CASSYFGRGTEAFF. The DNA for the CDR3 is TGTGCCAGCAGTTACTTCGGAAGGGGGACTGAAGCTTTCTTT.